A selection of T cell receptor beta chains follows, all from one sample in a study of neurological immune-mediated disorders. TCRdb fed the 5' RACE reads into MiXCR, producing one record per CDR3 protein. The sample lists tens of thousands of distinct CDR3 sequences, around 4% occurring once. Sequencing was done on a sample of PBMCs. The receptors derive from a man aged 30-40 years with multiple sclerosis. CDR3s leave out the opening cysteine and the closing phenylalanine or tryptophan. The order of the fields is clone size, J gene, V gene, CDR3 protein. Clone sizes are shown as once, few, many, or a class for an expanded clone.

>many|TRBJ1-1|TRBV6-6
ASRGTALNTEAF
>many|TRBJ2-3|TRBV29-1
SGFLGTDTQY
>many|TRBJ2-5|TRBV7-3
ASSKNSPGLGGLQETQY
>many|TRBJ2-2|TRBV7-9
ASSLVQKYTGELF
>many|TRBJ2-7|TRBV5-1
ASSVGAGREQY
>many|TRBJ1-1|TRBV5-1
ASSSTEQNTEAF
>many|TRBJ1-1|TRBV20-1
SARAEGETEAF
>many|TRBJ1-4|TRBV2
ASSGGPPEKLF
>many|TRBJ2-3|TRBV10-3
AISERDTDTQY
>many|TRBJ1-2|TRBV12-3/TRBV12-4
ASSLAGQGYGYT
>few|TRBJ1-6|TRBV12-3/TRBV12-4
ASRVGEVDSPLN
>few|TRBJ1-5|TRBV5-6
ASSSGMGNQPQH
>medium-sized|TRBJ2-7|TRBV20-1
SARSPSGKDEQY
>many|TRBJ2-3|TRBV7-7
ASSLGLSADTQY
>many|TRBJ1-2|TRBV2
ASRGQSLYGYT
>many|TRBJ1-1|TRBV5-1
ASSLDGAGFTEAF
>many|TRBJ1-1|TRBV9
ASSSPGGTAEAF
>many|TRBJ2-7|TRBV27
ASSSDGDYEQY
>many|TRBJ1-1|TRBV20-1
SSPGENTEAF
>many|TRBJ2-3|TRBV20-1
SATPQAGRGSTDTQY
>many|TRBJ1-5|TRBV7-9
ASSLRDQPQH
>few|TRBJ2-1|TRBV4-1
ASSQEGLAVNEQF